The sequence of this T cell receptor (beta chain) was determined in a study of blood T cell repertoires in COVID-19. Study in general: Specimens from acute and convalescent COVID-19 originated in the United States, Italy and Spain.

Membership in each cohort depended on participant-reported clinical history. Cohort 3 donors counted as recovered after two negative PCRs, clearance, or resolved symptoms. Study processing details: Scientists estimated how many nucleated cells there were by amplifying reference gene primers. The data were produced by immunoSEQ multiplex PCR, yet TCRdb's version contains in-frame clones alone and is incomplete. The D gene and trimming were derived from the DNA, and the V and J assignments and clone size from that table. Of under 250,000 clones detected, 87% appear once; the ten largest clones hold less than 14%. Germline V CDR1 and CDR2: MGHDK, SYGVNS. This CDR3 has 13 residues. V lost 6 bases and J 3 bases, leaving 11 bases between the germline ends.

This receptor was taken from a man aged 25 to 45 who had recovered from COVID-19. The specimen was PBMCs or T cells enriched from blood (not recorded which). This chain connects TRBV25-1 to TRBJ1-2; D not resolved. In DNA form, the CDR3 reads TGTGCCAGCAGCCCCAGAAACGACTATGGCTACACCTTC. As protein: CASSPRNDYGYTF.